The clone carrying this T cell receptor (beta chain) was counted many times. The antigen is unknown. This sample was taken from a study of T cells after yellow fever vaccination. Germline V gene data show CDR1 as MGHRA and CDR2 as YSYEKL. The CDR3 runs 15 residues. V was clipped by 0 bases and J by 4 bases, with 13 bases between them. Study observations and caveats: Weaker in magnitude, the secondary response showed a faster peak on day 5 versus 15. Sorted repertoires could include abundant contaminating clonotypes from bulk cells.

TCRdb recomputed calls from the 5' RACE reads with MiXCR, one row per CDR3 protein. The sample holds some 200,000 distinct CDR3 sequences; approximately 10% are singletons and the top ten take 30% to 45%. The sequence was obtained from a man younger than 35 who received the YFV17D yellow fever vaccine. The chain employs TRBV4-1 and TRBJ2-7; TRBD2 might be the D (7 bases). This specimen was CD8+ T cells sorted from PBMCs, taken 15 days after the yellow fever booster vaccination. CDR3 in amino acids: CASSQESGGWYEQYF. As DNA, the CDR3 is TGCGCCAGCAGCCAAGAGTCGGGGGGCTGGTACGAGCAGTACTTC.